The 12 T cell receptor beta chains below come from one sample, sequenced in a study of post-analysis software for immune sequencing data (dated by TCRdb to between 2014 and 2016). General study outcomes and caveats: About five TRBV segments, including TRBV5-6, TRBV5-1 and TRBV20-1, were significantly more frequent in patients than controls.

Library method: PCR. Sequencer: Illumina HiSeq 2500. Unique molecular identifiers were incorporated into TCR beta cDNA libraries to reduce PCR and sequencing biases. TCRdb reprocessing: public reads trimmed at Q25 with fastp, clones called with MiXCR, in-frame beta chains kept. One record per CDR3 amino acid sequence lists the most common genes and DNA. This sample lists fewer than 700,000 distinct CDR3 sequences; about 40% were detected once. The leading ten clones occupy more than 1.5% of the sample. These receptors have no known antigen. Sequenced sample: blood. Receptors were obtained from a girl aged 10 to 17 with multiple sclerosis.

This clonotype has just a few counts. The chain joins TRBV5-1 to TRBJ2-5, with TRBD2 identical over 8 bases. Germline V gene data show CDR1 as SGHRS and CDR2 as YFSETQ. Trimming took 2 bases from V and 2 from J; bases not matched to a gene: 8. The CDR3 is made up of 16 amino acids. CDR3 DNA: TGCGCCAGCAGCTTAATGCTTGCGGGGGGTCAAGAGACCCAGTACTTC. Residues: CASSLMLAGGQETQYF.

V gene TRBV6-6 combines with J gene TRBJ2-3, with D perhaps matching TRBD1 or TRBD2 (6 bases each). The germline V gene encodes CDR1 MNHNY and CDR2 SVGAGI (reference sequence). The CDR3 totals 14 residues. Deletions cut 2 bases from V and 7 bases from J, with 13 bases between. The CDR3 protein is CASSYRGAVNTQYF. The CDR3 DNA is TGTGCCAGCAGTTACAGGGGGGCGGTCAATACGCAGTATTTT.

In this sample, this clonotype turned up a few times. The chain joins TRBV12-3 or TRBV12-4 to TRBJ2-7; D possibly corresponds to TRBD1 (6 bases). V lost 5 bases, J lost 0 bases, and 14 bases lay in between. CDR3 length equals 15 residues. The DNA of the CDR3 is TGTGCCAGCAGTGAAGGACACAGGGACTCCTACGAGCAGTACTTC. Its protein product is CASSEGHRDSYEQYF.

The chain couples TRBV18 to TRBJ2-5; TRBD2 agrees at 8 bases. CDR1 and CDR2 (germline): KGHSH, LQKENI. This CDR3 has 14 residues. With 2 bases clipped from V and 5 bases from J, the junction kept 4 bases outside the gene matches. The DNA of the CDR3 is TGTGCCAGCTCACCAACAGGCGGGGGGGAGACCCAGTACTTC. The encoded protein is CASSPTGGGETQYF.

CDR3 in DNA: TGTGCCAGCAGTCCCAGGGTAAGTCAGCCCCAGCATTTT. It codes for CASSPRVSQPQHF. The V and J genes are TRBV12-3 or TRBV12-4 and TRBJ1-5, with D perhaps TRBD1 (5 bases). The CDR3 runs 13 residues. The V and J ends lost 5 bases and 6 bases respectively, with 11 bases between them.

The rearrangement links TRBV6-5 to TRBJ1-2; TRBD1 matches 9 bases. This CDR3 comprises 13 residues. Germline V gene sequence: CDR1 MNHEY, CDR2 SVGAGI. J gave up 7 bases and V 4 bases, and 4 bases lay outside the gene matches. The CDR3 DNA follows: TGTGCCAGCAGTTGGACAGGGGAGGTTGGCTACACCTTC. This sequence encodes CASSWTGEVGYTF.

This clonotype was counted between two and nine times. J is TRBJ2-1 and V is TRBV4-2, with D hard to call. V shed 6 bases and J shed 4 bases, with 10 bases lying between them. Germline V CDR1 and CDR2: LGHNA, YNFKEQ. The CDR3 extends over 13 amino acids. The CDR3 coding sequence is TGTGCCAGCAGACCCGGCCTGTACAATGAGCAGTTCTTC. The encoded protein is CASRPGLYNEQFF.

J is TRBJ2-1 and V is TRBV7-8; the D is unclear. Germline CDR1 reads SGHVS; CDR2 reads FQNEAQ. This CDR3 region has 14 residues. V was shortened by 4 bases and J by 2 bases, with 9 bases between the two germline ends. Written as DNA, the CDR3 is TGTGCCAGCAGCTCGCTAGGTCCCTACAATGAGCAGTTCTTC. Translating gives CASSSLGPYNEQFF.

The chain is built from TRBV12-3 or TRBV12-4 and TRBJ1-5, with D perhaps TRBD1 (5 bases). This CDR3 comprises 17 residues. V was cut by 3 bases and J by 3 bases, with 18 bases left in between. The CDR3 DNA reads TGTGCCAGCAGTTTTAGAGGGGTCGGGAGGATCAATCAGCCCCAGCATTTT. Translating it yields CASSFRGVGRINQPQHF.

The rearrangement uses TRBV6-5 and TRBJ1-2, with 7 bases fitting TRBD1. The CDR3 spans 18 residues. Looked up from germline, CDR1 is MNHEY and CDR2 is SVGAGI. With 0 bases clipped from V and 6 bases from J, the junction kept 16 bases outside the gene matches. The CDR3 loop reads CASSYSAGRGVRLHGYTF. CDR3 sequence (DNA): TGTGCCAGCAGTTACTCCGCGGGCAGGGGGGTGCGCCTGCATGGCTACACCTTC.

The chain uses TRBV12-3 or TRBV12-4 and TRBJ2-5, with 10 nucleotides matching TRBD2. CDR3 length equals 14 residues. V shed 8 bases and J 4 bases; nucleotides not matched to a gene: 7. The CDR3 here is CASVSGRAGETQYF. CDR3 coding DNA: TGTGCCAGCGTGAGCGGGAGGGCCGGAGAGACCCAGTACTTC.

The CDR3 loop is CSARLQGAGNSPLHF. The CDR3 DNA reads TGCAGTGCTAGGCTACAGGGGGCGGGTAATTCACCCCTCCACTTT. The chain uses TRBV20-1 and TRBJ1-6, with 9 bases lining up with TRBD1. The CDR3 loop spans 15 amino acids. The germline gives CDR1 DFQATT, CDR2 SNEGSKA (reference sequence). The V gene end was trimmed by 3 bases and the J gene end by 6 bases; junction bases not matched to a gene: 6.